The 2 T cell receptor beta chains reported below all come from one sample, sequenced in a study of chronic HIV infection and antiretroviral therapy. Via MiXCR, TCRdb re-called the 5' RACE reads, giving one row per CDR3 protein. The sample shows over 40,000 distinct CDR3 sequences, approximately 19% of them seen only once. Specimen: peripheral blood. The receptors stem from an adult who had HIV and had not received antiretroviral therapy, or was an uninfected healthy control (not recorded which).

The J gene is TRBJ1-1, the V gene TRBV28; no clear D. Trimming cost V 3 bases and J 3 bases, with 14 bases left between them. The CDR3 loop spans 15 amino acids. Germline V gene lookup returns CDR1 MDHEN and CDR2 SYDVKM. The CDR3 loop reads CASSLLWQEDTEAFF. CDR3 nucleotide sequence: TGTGCCAGCAGTTTGTTGTGGCAGGAGGACACTGAAGCTTTCTTT.

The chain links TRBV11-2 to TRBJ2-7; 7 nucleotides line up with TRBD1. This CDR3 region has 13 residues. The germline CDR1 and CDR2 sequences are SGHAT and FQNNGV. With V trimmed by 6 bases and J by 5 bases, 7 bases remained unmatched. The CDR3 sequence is CASRSRGGHEQYF. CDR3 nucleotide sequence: TGTGCCAGCAGGTCACGAGGGGGCCACGAGCAGTACTTC.